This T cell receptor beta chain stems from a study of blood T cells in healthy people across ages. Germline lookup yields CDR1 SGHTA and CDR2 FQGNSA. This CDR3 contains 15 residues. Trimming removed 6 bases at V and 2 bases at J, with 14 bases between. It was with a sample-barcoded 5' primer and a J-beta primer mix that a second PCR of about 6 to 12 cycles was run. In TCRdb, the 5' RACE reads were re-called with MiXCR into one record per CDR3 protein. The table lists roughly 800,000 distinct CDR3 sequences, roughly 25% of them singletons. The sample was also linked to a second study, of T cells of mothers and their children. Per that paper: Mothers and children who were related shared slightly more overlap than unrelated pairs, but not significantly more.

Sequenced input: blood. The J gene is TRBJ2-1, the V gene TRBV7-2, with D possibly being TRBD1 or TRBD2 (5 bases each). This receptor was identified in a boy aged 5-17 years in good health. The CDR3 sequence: CASRFRDGTYNEQFF. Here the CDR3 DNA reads TGTGCCAGCAGGTTCCGGGACGGAACCTACAATGAGCAGTTCTTC.